This T cell receptor beta chain comes out of a study of T-cell reconstitution after alpha-beta-depleted transplantation in children. Notes on the study in general: After transplant, at about two months, alpha-beta T cells were reportedly derived from several hundred expanded graft clones. Once a year had passed after transplant, T-cell counts and diversity came mostly from newly produced T cells.

Preparation of the TCRbeta library used unique molecular identifiers. TCRdb used MiXCR to reprocess the PCR reads, holding one entry per CDR3 protein. The table has 500,000 to 600,000 distinct CDR3 sequences, about a quarter seen once. This clonotype was observed a handful of times. The antigen is not known. The receptor was isolated from a boy under three years old with Wiskott-Aldrich syndrome, due to receive a stem cell transplant. Here the sequenced sample was PBMCs, taken before TCRalphabeta/CD19-depleted stem cell transplant.

The CDR3 reads CASSHGQGRDYAYEQYF. Here the CDR3 DNA reads TGTGCCAGCAGTCATGGACAGGGGAGGGATTACGCCTACGAGCAGTACTTC. This rearrangement joins TRBV12-3 or TRBV12-4 to TRBJ2-7, with 9 nucleotides matching TRBD1. The CDR3 spans 17 residues. V lost 5 bases and J lost 2; bases outside the gene matches: 13.